A single T cell receptor (beta chain) is shown here with its context. Its antigen is as yet unknown. The data were obtained in a study of cytomegalovirus exposure and HLA in healthy donors. Study-wide points: The study labeled 150 or so TCR beta chains cytomegalovirus-associated. There were some public TCRs occurring in many donors, but most TCR sequences were rare.

The CDR3 sequence is 16 residues long. V lost 7 bases and J lost 4; bases outside the gene matches: 11. The germline gives CDR1 MNHEY, CDR2 SMNVEV (reference sequence). Libraries were prepared by immunoSEQ multiplex PCR; TCRdb keeps only in-frame clonotypes and omits some of them. The sample consists of roughly 180,000 clones, 86% of them appearing once. The sequence derives from a man aged 25-45 years in good health and CMV-seropositive. Sequencing was carried out using PBMCs. The V call is TRBV27, the J call TRBJ2-7; the match to TRBD1 covers 12 bases. CDR3 coding DNA: TGTGCCAGCAAATGGATCGGGACAGGGGGCAGGTACGAGCAGTACTTC. Translated, it gives CASKWIGTGGRYEQYF.